This note documents a single T cell receptor beta chain sequence. This clonotype occurred many times. Its antigen target is currently unknown. One base away there is no much larger clone; base qualities are not given. The sample comes from a study of T cell repertoires in cytomegalovirus infection (dated by TCRdb to about 2019). A note on the overall study: Donor HLA type was relevant to the analysis, as public TCR beta signatures indicated carriage of CMV infection together with the matching HLA type.

For CDR1 and CDR2, the germline V gene (reference sequence) lists LNHNV and YYDKDF. Relative to germline, V is 1 base shorter and J is 1 base shorter, with 10 bases between their ends. The CDR3 goes from the cysteine to the phenylalanine over 15 residues. Just the 45-base CDR3 DNA is kept, in frame starting at base 1. What the work shows at the level of the full study, not this receptor alone: Cumulative frequency of public TCR beta family members discriminated carriers of CMV infection plus the relevant HLA type in this cohort and an independent approximately 350-donor cohort. The ex vivo response was dominated by HLA-C-restricted CMV-specific TCR beta clonotypes, which also provided the single most frequent clonotype in two of eight donors.

Sequenced using an Illumina HiSeq 1500. The raw public data were reprocessed by TCRdb itself: fastp quality trimming at Q25, MiXCR clonotype calling, in-frame beta chains only. Every distinct CDR3 protein forms one entry, paired with its most common genes and DNA. For this sample there are about 140,000 distinct CDR3 sequences; about 6.5% appear just once. The ten biggest clones cover roughly 17% of the sample. The chain is made from TRBV15 and TRBJ1-2; perhaps TRBD1 is the D gene, with 6 bases matching. The sequencing input was PBMCs. This TCR was recovered from a human donor in good health (CMV status not recorded). Some clones in this sample may be carry-over from other donors' samples. CDR3 protein: CATSRGGGGNYGYTF. The nucleotides read TGTGCCACCAGCAGAGGAGGGGGGGGTAACTATGGCTACACCTTC.